This TCR beta chain stems from a study of identical twins. General study results and limits: The study found that models underestimated out-of-frame TCR alpha sharing in monozygotic twins.

cDNA molecules carried unique molecular identifiers, and template switching added a universal primer site. TCRdb recomputed calls from the 5' RACE reads with MiXCR, one row per CDR3 protein. This sample has 500,000 or so distinct CDR3 sequences, with approximately 14% found just once. No donor was unhealthy or non-Caucasian. About this clonotype itself: Its antigen is as yet unknown.

Another study also made use of these data, one on yellow fever vaccine responses in identical twins.

This clonotype was obtained from a woman aged 18-29 years in good health. Material: CD4+ T cells sorted from blood.

CDR3 sequence (DNA): TGTGCCAGCAGCTTAGCGCGAGCCCCACAAGAGACCCAGTACTTC. Residues: CASSLARAPQETQYF. The chain has TRBV7-9 and TRBJ2-5, with D unresolved. The V gene's germline CDR1 is SEHNR and CDR2 FQNEAQ (reference sequence). The CDR3 is made up of 15 amino acids. V lost 0 bases and J 2 bases, leaving 10 bases between the germline ends.